This T cell receptor beta chain was documented in a study of blood T cell repertoires in COVID-19. Study-level background: Samples representing acute and convalescent COVID-19 were sourced from the United States, Italy and Spain. T cells, B-cell-depleted T cells, or PBMCs provided the cDNA or gDNA that served as material.

TCRdb keeps only in-frame clones here, not all; method: immunoSEQ multiplex PCR. The sample has about 190,000 clones; almost 85% are singletons. CDR3 length: 15 residues. Germline trimming cut 8 bases from V and 5 bases from J; bases unmatched to any gene: 14. Germline V gene lookup returns CDR1 MNHNS and CDR2 SASEGT. This clonotype was sampled from a woman in her 70s with active or convalescent COVID-19. Sequenced material: peripheral blood. The genes are TRBV6-1 and TRBJ1-1, with 7 bases matching TRBD1. As DNA, the CDR3 is TGTGCCAGCCTGGGTGAGACAGGGTGGAGAACTGAAGCTTTCTTT. Protein product: CASLGETGWRTEAFF.